Reported below is one TCR beta chain. Its antigen is not identified. This sample was included in a study of blood T cells in healthy people across ages. The wider study: Template-switching capture recovered about one barcoded beta molecule per two T cells.

Study observations and caveats: Older age went with lower TCR beta diversity per million T cells, in a roughly linear way. Compared with aged donors, long-lived donors showed fewer expanded clones, suggesting selection.

Alongside a J-beta primer mix, a sample-barcoded 5' primer served in a second PCR lasting 7 to 11 cycles. A template-switch adaptor containing 12 random nucleotides labeled each cDNA molecule. TCRdb independently ran MiXCR on the 5' RACE reads; one entry per CDR3 protein. The data show some 1.4 million distinct CDR3 sequences, around two fifths seen once. The V gene end was trimmed by 0 bases and the J gene end by 6 bases; junction bases not matched to a gene: 13. This CDR3 spans 18 amino acids. Per germline, CDR1 MGHRA and CDR2 YSYEKL. The sample taken for sequencing was blood. This sequence originates from a woman between 18 and 29 years old in good health. The rearrangement joins TRBV4-1 to TRBJ2-3, with 9 bases identical to TRBD2. The DNA of the CDR3 is TGCGCCAGCAGCCAAGATGGGGCTAGCGGGGACTCTCCCGATACGCAGTATTTT. Its translation: CASSQDGASGDSPDTQYF.